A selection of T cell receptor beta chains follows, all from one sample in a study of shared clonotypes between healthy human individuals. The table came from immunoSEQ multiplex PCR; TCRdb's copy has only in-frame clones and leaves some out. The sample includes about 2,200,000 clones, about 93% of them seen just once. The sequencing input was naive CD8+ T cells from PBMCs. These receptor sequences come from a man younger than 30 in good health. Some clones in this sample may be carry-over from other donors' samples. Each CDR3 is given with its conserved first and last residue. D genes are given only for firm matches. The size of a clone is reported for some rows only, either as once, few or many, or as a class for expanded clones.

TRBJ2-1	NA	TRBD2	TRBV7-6	CASSSGTSGYNEQFF	TGTGCCAGCAGCTCTGGGACTAGCGGCTACAATGAGCAGTTCTTC
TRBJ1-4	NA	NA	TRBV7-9	CASSYMPLGDTNEKLFF	TGTGCCAGCAGCTATATGCCACTGGGAGACACTAATGAAAAACTGTTTTTT
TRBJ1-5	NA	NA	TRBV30	CAWSVGLGNQPQHF	TGTGCCTGGAGTGTGGGTTTGGGGAATCAGCCCCAGCATTTT
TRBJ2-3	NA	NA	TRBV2	CASSEVAAADTQYF	TGTGCCAGCAGTGAAGTGGCAGCGGCAGATACGCAGTATTTT
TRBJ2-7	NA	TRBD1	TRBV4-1	CASSQEPTGGGVYEQYF	TGCGCCAGCAGCCAAGAACCTACAGGGGGCGGAGTCTACGAGCAGTACTTC
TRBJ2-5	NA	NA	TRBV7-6	CASSFPLKADRETQYF	TGTGCCAGCAGCTTCCCCCTTAAGGCCGACCGGGAGACCCAGTACTTC
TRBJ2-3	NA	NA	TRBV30	CAWSDEGWAQYF	TGTGCCTGGAGTGACGAGGGGTGGGCGCAGTATTTT
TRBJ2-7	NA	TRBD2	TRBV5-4	CASSLKREVNYEQYF	TGTGCCAGCAGCTTGAAGCGGGAGGTAAACTACGAGCAGTACTTC
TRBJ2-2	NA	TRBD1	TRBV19	CASSTSPGTGSDILTGELFF	TGTGCCAGTAGCACAAGTCCCGGGACAGGGTCCGATATTCTAACCGGGGAGCTGTTTTTT
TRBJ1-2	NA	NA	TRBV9	CASSVGGAEGYTF	TGTGCCAGCAGCGTTGGGGGCGCGGAAGGCTACACCTTC
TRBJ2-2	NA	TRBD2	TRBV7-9	CASSPLAGGPDTGELFF	TGTGCCAGCAGCCCACTAGCGGGAGGGCCTGACACCGGGGAGCTGTTTTTT
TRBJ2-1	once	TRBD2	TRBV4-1	CASSQGGRLAGGWFF	TGCGCCAGCAGCCAAGGGGGTCGACTAGCGGGAGGGTGGTTCTTC
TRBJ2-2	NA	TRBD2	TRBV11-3	CASSSSGRAPGELFF	TGTGCCAGCAGCTCTAGCGGGAGGGCCCCCGGGGAGCTGTTTTTT
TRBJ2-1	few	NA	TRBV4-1	CASSQVLGTYNEQFF	TGCGCCAGCAGCCAAGTCCTGGGAACCTACAATGAGCAGTTCTTC
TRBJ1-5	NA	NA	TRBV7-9	CASSLAGTPSPQHF	TGTGCCAGCAGCTTAGCTGGGACTCCGTCGCCCCAGCATTTT
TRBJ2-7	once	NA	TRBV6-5	CASSPNLDGEQYF	TGTGCCAGCAGTCCGAACCTTGATGGCGAGCAGTACTTC
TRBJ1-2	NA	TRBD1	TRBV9	CASSTRDRGGDNYGYTF	TGTGCCAGCAGCACCCGGGACAGAGGGGGAGATAACTATGGCTACACCTTC
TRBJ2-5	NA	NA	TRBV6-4	CASRRDDYPEFVSQETQYF	TGTGCCAGCAGACGGGACGACTACCCCGAATTCGTCAGTCAAGAGACCCAGTACTTC
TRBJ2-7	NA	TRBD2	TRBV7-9	CASSGLGHEQYF	TGTGCCAGCAGCGGACTAGGGCACGAGCAGTACTTC
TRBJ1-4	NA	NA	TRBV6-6	CASSYGSGREKLFF	TGTGCCAGCAGTTACGGGTCTGGAAGGGAAAAACTGTTTTTT
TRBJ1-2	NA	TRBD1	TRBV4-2	CASRMTGGDGYTF	TGTGCCAGCAGAATGACAGGGGGCGACGGCTACACCTTC
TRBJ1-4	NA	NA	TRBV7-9	CASSPERGEGTNEKLFF	TGTGCCAGCAGCCCCGAACGGGGGGAGGGGACTAATGAAAAACTGTTTTTT
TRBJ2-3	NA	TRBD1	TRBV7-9	CASNPRQGMRADTQYF	TGTGCCAGCAACCCCAGACAGGGAATGAGGGCAGATACGCAGTATTTT
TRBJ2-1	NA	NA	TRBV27	CASSSYSGSTLPEQFF	TGTGCCAGCAGTTCTTATTCGGGGTCTACCCTCCCGGAGCAGTTCTTC
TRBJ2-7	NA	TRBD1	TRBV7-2	CASSLGGDRGSYEQYF	TGTGCCAGCAGCTTAGGCGGGGACAGGGGCTCCTACGAGCAGTACTTC
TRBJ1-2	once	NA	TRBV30	CAWDTPVGYTF	TGTGCCTGGGACACGCCGGTTGGCTACACCTTC
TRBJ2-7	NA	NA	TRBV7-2	CASTAVLSSYEQYF	TGTGCCAGCACCGCCGTCCTGAGCTCCTACGAGCAGTACTTC
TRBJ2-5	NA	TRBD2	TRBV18	CASSPQLAGGVWETQYF	TGTGCCAGCTCACCGCAACTAGCGGGGGGCGTTTGGGAGACCCAGTACTTC
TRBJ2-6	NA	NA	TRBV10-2	CASSLTGANVLTF	TGCGCCAGCAGTTTGACTGGGGCCAACGTCCTGACTTTC
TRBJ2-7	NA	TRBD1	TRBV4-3	CASSPQTPGGPLYEQYF	TGCGCCAGCAGCCCGCAAACCCCAGGGGGCCCCCTATACGAGCAGTACTTC
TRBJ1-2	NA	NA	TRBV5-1	CASSLVSTGSIVGYTF	TGCGCCAGCAGCTTGGTATCAACCGGTAGTATTGTGGGCTACACCTTC
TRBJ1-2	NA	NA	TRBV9	CASSPADENYGYTF	TGTGCCAGCAGCCCCGCTGATGAAAACTATGGCTACACCTTC
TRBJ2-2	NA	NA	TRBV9	CASEDIAANTGELFF	TGTGCCAGCGAGGATATAGCGGCGAACACCGGGGAGCTGTTTTTT
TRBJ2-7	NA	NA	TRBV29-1	CSALGGVSHEQYF	TGCAGCGCCCTGGGGGGAGTGAGCCACGAGCAGTACTTC
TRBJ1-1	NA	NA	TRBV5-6	CASSGPPIRGLMEAFF	TGTGCCAGCAGCGGACCACCGATTAGGGGTCTAATGGAAGCTTTCTTT
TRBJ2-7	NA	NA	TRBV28	CASSPPGTSLSYEQYF	TGTGCCAGCAGTCCCCCCGGGACCTCCCTCTCCTACGAGCAGTACTTC
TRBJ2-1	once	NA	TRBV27	CASSSSHYNEQFF	TGTGCCAGCAGTTCGTCCCACTACAATGAGCAGTTCTTC
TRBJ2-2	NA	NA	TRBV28	CAIRSETGELFF	TGTGCCATCAGATCGGAGACCGGGGAGCTGTTTTTT
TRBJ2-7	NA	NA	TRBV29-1	CSVGGGTYEQYF	TGCAGCGTTGGAGGGGGGACCTACGAGCAGTACTTC
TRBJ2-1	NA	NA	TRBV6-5	CASSYSIASYNEQFF	TGTGCCAGCAGTTACTCGATAGCCAGCTACAATGAGCAGTTCTTC
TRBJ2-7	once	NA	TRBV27	CASSRLMGLPYEQYF	TGTGCCAGCAGTCGGCTTATGGGGCTCCCCTACGAGCAGTACTTC
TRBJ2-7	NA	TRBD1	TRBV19	CASSTDRGYEQYF	TGTGCCAGTAGTACGGACAGGGGCTACGAGCAGTACTTC